A single sample is the source of the 19 T cell receptor beta chains below, sequenced in a study of shared clonotypes between healthy human individuals. Profiling relied on immunoSEQ multiplex PCR, and the TCRdb table lists in-frame clones only, not all of them. The sample lists about a million clones, approximately 80% seen once, with roughly 1.5% in the top ten. Sequenced: memory CD4+ T cells sorted from blood. Stated subset: CD45RA-negative fraction. The receptors here all came from a man aged 18 to 35 in good health.

A few counts support this clone. The chain uses TRBV5-6 and TRBJ2-1; TRBD1 is a possible D gene (6 bases). The CDR3 totals 13 residues. V was pared by 3 bases and J by 10 bases, with 14 bases between. Germline CDR1 and CDR2: SGHDT and YYEEEE. The CDR3 loop is CASSSQGIGEQFF. The CDR3, as DNA: TGTGCCAGCAGCTCTCAGGGGATCGGGGAGCAGTTCTTC. The whole variable domain, remainder taken from reference TRBV5-6 and TRBJ2-1, is DAGVTQSPTHLIKTRGQQVTLRCSPKSGHDTVSWYQQALGQGPQFIFQYYEEEERQRGNFPDRFSGHQFPNYSSELNVNALLLGDSALYLCASSSQGIGEQFFGPGTRLTVL.

This chain connects TRBV30 to TRBJ2-1; possibly TRBD1 for D (5 bases). V lost 6 bases to trimming and J lost 5 bases, with 8 bases between them. Germline loops: CDR1 GTSNPN, CDR2 SVGIG (reference sequence). CDR3 size: 11 residues. CDR3 bases: TGTGCCTGTAGACAGAACAATGAGCAGTTCTTC. This translates into CACRQNNEQFF.

A remark on this clone: The junction does not match germline at one end; this may be a read error. The chain recombines TRBV30 with TRBJ1-2; D may be TRBD1 (6 bases). The CDR3 has 14 residues. The germline V gene has CDR1 GTSNPN and CDR2 SVGIG (reference sequence). DNA for the CDR3: TGTGCCTGGAGTGTAGGGACTTACGCGGGGGGCTGCACCTTC. It specifies CAWSVGTYAGGCTF.

This clone has ten or more counts. This sequence joins TRBV7-9 and TRBJ2-3; possible D gene TRBD2, 5 bases. This CDR3 has 15 residues. V was cut by 0 bases and J by 4 bases, with 11 bases left in between. Germline values: CDR1 SEHNR, CDR2 FQNEAQ (reference sequence). In DNA form, the CDR3 reads TGTGCCAGCAGCTTAGCGGGAGTCGGGGCAGATACGCAGTATTTT. Amino acid sequence: CASSLAGVGADTQYF.

The chain links TRBV7-3 to TRBJ2-3, with 8 nucleotides matching TRBD2. With V trimmed by 3 bases and J by 2 bases, 4 bases remained unmatched. CDR3 length: 15 amino acids. The V gene's germline CDR1 is SGHTA and CDR2 FQGTGA. The CDR3 sequence: CASSLSGGLTDTQYF. CDR3 sequence (DNA): TGTGCCAGCAGCTTGAGCGGGGGCCTCACAGATACGCAGTATTTT.

This clone was detected only once. Other DNA sequences in the same sample also yield this CDR3. The rearrangement links TRBV9 to TRBJ2-1; D is perhaps TRBD2 (6 bases). This CDR3 spans 14 amino acids. Germline V gene data show CDR1 as SGDLS and CDR2 as YYNGEE. The V and J ends lost 0 bases and 4 bases respectively, with 8 bases between them. CDR3 in amino acids: CASSVGGDYNEQFF. The CDR3 coding sequence is TGTGCCAGCAGCGTAGGCGGGGATTACAATGAGCAGTTCTTC.

This clone was detected only a few times. The V and J genes are TRBV29-1 and TRBJ2-2; tentative D call: TRBD1 (5 bases). This CDR3 has 14 residues. Trimming took 6 bases from V and 1 from J, leaving 12 bases between them. Germline V gene sequence: CDR1 SQVTM, CDR2 ANQGSEA. CDR3 amino acids: CSVKGHLNTGELFF. The CDR3, as DNA: TGCAGCGTCAAAGGACACCTGAACACCGGGGAGCTGTTTTTT.

A note on this clone: The same CDR3 is also encoded by other DNA sequences in this sample. The genes are TRBV27 and TRBJ1-5, with D uncertain. Trimming removed 3 bases at V and 0 bases at J, with 9 bases between. Looked up from germline, CDR1 is MNHEY and CDR2 is SMNVEV (reference sequence). The CDR3 has 15 residues. The DNA of the CDR3 is TGTGCCAGCAGTTTGTGGGGAAATAGCAATCAGCCCCAGCATTTT. Amino acid sequence: CASSLWGNSNQPQHF.

The V gene is TRBV6-4, the J gene TRBJ1-6; unclear D gene. The germline CDR1 and CDR2 sequences are MRHNA and SNTAGT. V was shortened by 3 bases and J by 14 bases, with 23 bases between the two germline ends. This CDR3 spans 16 amino acids. CDR3 region: CASSEGSHRFNWALHF. In DNA, the CDR3 is TGTGCCAGCAGTGAAGGAAGCCATCGCTTTAATTGGGCCCTCCACTTT.

This rearrangement joins TRBV5-1 to TRBJ2-3; the match to TRBD2 covers 10 bases. Germline CDR1 is SGHRS and CDR2 is YFSETQ. The CDR3 consists of 14 residues. Trimming at V came to 1 base and at J to 5 bases, leaving 1 base not matched to a gene. The CDR3: CASSLPSGGDTQYF. In DNA form, the CDR3 reads TGCGCCAGCAGCTTGCCTAGCGGGGGAGATACGCAGTATTTT.

The rearrangement uses TRBV7-8 and TRBJ2-4; 8 bases are shared with TRBD2. CDR3 length: 14 residues. V was pared by 7 bases and J by 9 bases, with 11 bases of the junction left unmatched. Germline V CDR1 and CDR2: SGHVS, FQNEAQ. The CDR3 reads CASTGRGVGSIQYF. CDR3 nucleotide sequence: TGTGCCAGCACCGGGAGGGGAGTTGGCAGCATTCAGTACTTC.

The chain couples TRBV10-3 to TRBJ1-3, with 7 bases aligning to TRBD1. Per germline, CDR1 ENHRY and CDR2 SYGVKD. There are 15 residues in the CDR3. V was clipped by 6 bases and J by 2 bases; unmatched bases: 7. The CDR3 sequence is CAIRKTGTAGNTIYF. CDR3 DNA sequence: TGTGCCATCAGGAAGACAGGGACCGCTGGAAACACCATATATTTT.

There are a few counts of this clone. V gene TRBV27 combines with J gene TRBJ2-7, with a weak D call TRBD2 (5 bases). This CDR3 contains 14 residues. CDR1 MNHEY and CDR2 SMNVEV come from the germline V gene (reference sequence). Deletions cut 0 bases from V and 2 bases from J, with 8 bases between. CDR3 bases: TGTGCCAGCAGTTTATCGAGCGGTCCCTACGAGCAGTACTTC. Residues: CASSLSSGPYEQYF.

This sequence joins TRBV7-2 and TRBJ1-1, with 7 bases lining up with TRBD1. The CDR3 runs 14 residues. J lost 4 bases, V lost 2 bases, and 4 bases had no gene match. Germline CDR1 reads SGHTA; CDR2 reads FQGNSA. The CDR3 DNA reads TGTGCCAGCAGCTTACTCGGGACAGTCACTGAAGCTTTCTTT. The encoded protein is CASSLLGTVTEAFF.

The rearrangement uses TRBV7-9 and TRBJ2-5, with 9 bases lining up with TRBD1. V shed 0 bases and J 3 bases; nucleotides not matched to a gene: 5. Germline CDR1 and CDR2: SEHNR and FQNEAQ (reference sequence). The CDR3 covers 16 residues. The CDR3 protein is CASSLALGQGKETQYF. The DNA of the CDR3 is TGTGCCAGCAGCTTAGCGCTGGGACAGGGTAAAGAGACCCAGTACTTC.

The rearrangement uses TRBV30 and TRBJ2-3; tentatively, D is TRBD1 (6 bases). The V end was cut by 0 bases, the J end by 5 bases, with 12 bases between. The CDR3 has 14 amino acids. Germline CDR1 reads GTSNPN; CDR2 reads SVGIG (reference sequence). The CDR3 sequence is CAWSVQGGKDTQYF. The CDR3 region has the DNA TGTGCCTGGAGTGTACAAGGGGGAAAAGATACGCAGTATTTT.

The J gene is TRBJ2-7, the V gene TRBV6-1, with TRBD1 identical over 9 bases. V gave up 9 bases and J gave up 6 bases; unmatched junction bases: 9. CDR1 and CDR2 (germline): MNHNS, SASEGT. The CDR3 is made up of 13 amino acids. The CDR3 is CASSAGTGSEQYF. The DNA of the CDR3 is TGTGCCAGTAGCGCCGGGACAGGGAGCGAGCAGTACTTC.

This sequence joins TRBV28 and TRBJ1-2, with D tentatively TRBD1 (5 bases). CDR3 length equals 12 residues. Germline V gene sequence: CDR1 MDHEN, CDR2 SYDVKM. The V gene lost 4 bases and the J gene lost 4 bases, with 7 bases spanning the gap. The CDR3 bases are TGTGCCAGCAGTTGGGACTCCTATGGCTACACCTTC. Protein product: CASSWDSYGYTF.

The rearrangement uses TRBV6-1 and TRBJ2-2; a possible D gene is TRBD1 (5 bases). Looked up from germline, CDR1 is MNHNS and CDR2 is SASEGT. Trimming left V 4 bases short and J 6 bases short, with 15 bases between. CDR3 length equals 15 residues. CDR3: CASSVPGLVAGELFF. CDR3 sequence (DNA): TGTGCCAGCAGTGTACCAGGGCTTGTTGCCGGGGAGCTGTTTTTT.